Presented here are 16 T cell receptor beta chains from one specimen sequenced in a study of T cells in Graves' hyperthyroidism and ophthalmopathy. The TCR beta CDR3 regions underwent amplification using RNA transcripts as the source. During a first-round RT-PCR of the TCR CDR3, the HTBI primer set was used. Via MiXCR, TCRdb re-called the multiplex PCR reads, giving one row per CDR3 protein. The sample contains roughly 500,000 distinct CDR3 sequences, around a fifth of which appear only once. Material for sequencing was blood. Every receptor here comes from a woman between 65 and 79 years old with Graves' ophthalmopathy.

V gene TRBV6-1 combines with J gene TRBJ2-7; possible D gene TRBD2, 5 bases. CDR1 is MNHNS and CDR2 is SASEGT in the germline V gene. V lost 6 bases to trimming and J lost 1 base, with 16 bases between them. CDR3 size: 15 residues. The CDR3 loop reads CASSPAAFGSYEQYF. The CDR3 coding sequence is TGTGCCAGCAGCCCAGCGGCCTTCGGGTCCTACGAGCAGTACTTC.

This chain connects TRBV7-2 to TRBJ1-4; 7 positions match TRBD1. The CDR3 is made up of 16 amino acids. The trim removed 1 base at V and 6 bases at J, leaving 8 bases unmatched. Germline V CDR1 and CDR2: SGHTA, FQGNSA. CDR3 in amino acids: CASSLGFGTVHEKLFF. The CDR3, as DNA: TGTGCCAGCAGCTTAGGTTTTGGGACAGTTCATGAAAAACTGTTTTTT.

The rearrangement uses TRBV20-1 and TRBJ1-2; a weak D match, TRBD1 (6 bases). There are 12 residues in the CDR3. The V gene lost 5 bases and the J gene lost 5 bases, with 12 bases spanning the gap. Germline lookup yields CDR1 DFQATT and CDR2 SNEGSKA (reference sequence). CDR3 DNA sequence: TGCAGTGCTCCGACAGGCTCTTATGGCTACACCTTC. This codes for CSAPTGSYGYTF.

This clonotype was observed a few times. The CDR3 loop is CSVEGGTDTQYF. The CDR3 bases are TGCAGCGTGGAGGGGGGAACAGATACGCAGTATTTT. The genes are TRBV29-1 and TRBJ2-3; D is possibly TRBD1 or TRBD2 (6 bases each). From germline, CDR1 is SQVTM and CDR2 ANQGSEA. CDR3 length equals 12 residues. Trimming removed 6 bases at V and 3 bases at J, with 10 bases between.

The chain is built from TRBV5-1 and TRBJ2-6; a possible D gene is TRBD2 (6 bases). Germline CDR1 reads SGHRS; CDR2 reads YFSETQ. The CDR3 contains 17 residues. Trimming cost V 5 bases and J 0 bases, with 15 bases left between them. The CDR3 DNA is TGCGCCAGCAGACACGGGGGACTGAGCTCTGGGGCCAACGTCCTGACTTTC. Translated, it gives CASRHGGLSSGANVLTF.

The genes are TRBV7-6 and TRBJ2-3; no firm D call. CDR3 length: 15 residues. V lost 2 bases and J lost 4, with 13 bases in between. Germline CDR1 and CDR2: SGHVS and FNYEAQ. The CDR3 sequence is CASSLNRAWADTQYF. The CDR3 bases are TGTGCCAGCAGCTTAAACCGGGCCTGGGCAGATACGCAGTATTTT.

The sample holds a few counts of this clonotype. This chain uses TRBV6-1 with TRBJ2-2, with 9 nucleotides matching TRBD2. This CDR3 is built from 18 residues. The ends lost 7 bases at V and 5 bases at J; junction bases unmatched: 17. Per the germline V gene, CDR1 is MNHNS and CDR2 is SASEGT. The CDR3: CASIPPRGRAERTGELFF. DNA of the CDR3: TGTGCCAGCATCCCCCCCCGCGGGAGGGCCGAAAGAACCGGGGAGCTGTTTTTT.

The CDR3 reads CASSQDPDGETQYF. In DNA form, the CDR3 reads TGCGCCAGCAGCCAAGATCCGGACGGTGAGACCCAGTACTTC. The V call is TRBV4-3, the J call TRBJ2-5; D is ambiguous. V was clipped by 0 bases and J by 5 bases, with 10 bases between them. The CDR3 is 14 amino acids. Germline V gene sequence: CDR1 LGHNA, CDR2 YSLEER.

This clonotype has ten or more counts. This sequence joins TRBV12-3 or TRBV12-4 and TRBJ1-1; D unclear. Between the trimmed V and J ends, which lost 5 bases and 2 bases, there was a span of 12 bases. CDR3 length: 14 amino acids. The DNA for the CDR3 is TGTGCCAGCAGTATTTTTGACGGTAACACTGAAGCTTTCTTT. Residues: CASSIFDGNTEAFF.

CDR3 residues: CASRKRENNEQFF. DNA for the CDR3: TGTGCCAGCAGAAAGCGGGAGAATAATGAGCAGTTCTTC. The chain has TRBV12-3 or TRBV12-4 and TRBJ2-1; 8 bases are shared with TRBD2. After removal of 6 bases from V and 7 bases from J, the junction contained 5 bases not matched to a gene. The CDR3 consists of 13 residues.

This chain links TRBV10-3 with TRBJ2-3; 10 nucleotides line up with TRBD2. Losses at the gene ends were 4 bases for V and 1 base for J; bases not matched to a gene: 5. Germline V lookup: CDR1 ENHRY, CDR2 SYGVKD. This CDR3 is 16 amino acids long. The DNA for the CDR3 is TGTGCCATCAGTGGGGCTAGCGGGAGCGGCACAGATACGCAGTATTTT. Translating it yields CAISGASGSGTDTQYF.

The rearrangement uses TRBV2 and TRBJ1-1, with D possibly TRBD1 on 6 matching bases. Trimming removed 9 bases at V and 0 bases at J, with 14 bases between. The CDR3 loop spans 14 amino acids. Per the germline V gene, CDR1 is SNHLY and CDR2 is FYNNEI. CDR3 in amino acids: CARGHRDMNTEAFF. The CDR3 nucleotides read TGTGCCAGGGGACACAGGGACATGAACACTGAAGCTTTCTTT.

V is TRBV18 and J is TRBJ2-4; 8 positions match TRBD2. The germline CDR1 and CDR2 sequences are KGHSH and LQKENI. The CDR3 sequence is 15 residues long. V dropped 3 bases and J dropped 9; count of bases not matched to a gene: 10. This CDR3 is CASSPRGDTWGIQYF. DNA of the CDR3: TGTGCCAGCTCACCGCGGGGGGACACATGGGGCATTCAGTACTTC.

In this sample, this clonotype turned up a few times. CDR3 sequence (DNA): TGTGCCAGCAGATCGGACGGCTACGAGCAGTACTTC. Amino acids: CASRSDGYEQYF. The V call is TRBV6-2 or TRBV6-3, the J call TRBJ2-7; D call uncertain. V lost 6 bases and J 3 bases, leaving 9 bases between the germline ends. The CDR3 covers 12 residues. Germline CDR1 and CDR2: MNHEY and SVGEGT.

This clonotype was counted many times. The V call is TRBV2, the J call TRBJ2-1, with D uncertain. The length of the CDR3 is 11 residues. The V gene lost 8 bases and the J gene lost 6 bases, with 8 bases spanning the gap. CDR1 SNHLY and CDR2 FYNNEI come from the germline V gene. CDR3 DNA: TGTGCCAGCTGCGACTTCAATGAGCAGTTCTTC. The encoded protein is CASCDFNEQFF.

This clonotype has only a few counts. The rearrangement joins TRBV7-2 to TRBJ2-1; 8 bases align to TRBD1. The V gene end was trimmed by 3 bases and the J gene end by 8 bases; junction bases not matched to a gene: 12. CDR1 and CDR2 from the germline V gene are SGHTA and FQGNSA. This CDR3 is built from 16 residues. The CDR3 loop reads CASSLRWQGARDEQFF. The CDR3 region has the DNA TGTGCCAGCAGCTTGAGGTGGCAGGGGGCGAGGGATGAGCAGTTCTTC.